Shown below are 7 T cell receptor beta chains from a single sample sequenced in a study of blood T cell repertoires in COVID-19. Clones were sequenced by immunoSEQ multiplex PCR, and TCRdb holds only the in-frame ones, with some missing. Of around 150,000 clones listed, 75% to 90% were seen once; the top ten hold approximately 3%. Sequencing was carried out using peripheral blood. The origin of the receptors is a woman aged 60 to 75 with active COVID-19.

V gene TRBV18 combines with J gene TRBJ1-3; 10 bases are shared with TRBD1. V gave up 3 bases and J gave up 0 bases; unmatched junction bases: 5. Germline V lookup: CDR1 KGHSH, CDR2 LQKENI. This CDR3 has 17 amino acids. CDR3 sequence reads: CASSPTGQGSSGNTIYF. In DNA, the CDR3 is TGTGCCAGCTCACCGACGGGACAGGGGAGCTCTGGAAACACCATATATTTT. Complete variable domain (other parts from reference TRBV18 and TRBJ1-3): NAGVMQNPRHLVRRRGQEARLRCSPMKGHSHVYWYRQLPEEGLKFMVYLQKENIIDESGMPKERFSAEFPKEGPSILRIQQVVRGDSAAYFCASSPTGQGSSGNTIYFGEGSWLTVV.

The gene calls are TRBV28 and TRBJ2-2, with D possibly matching TRBD1 (6 bases). This CDR3 comprises 14 residues. Per the germline V gene, CDR1 is MDHEN and CDR2 is SYDVKM. V dropped 6 bases and J dropped 8 bases, with 16 bases sitting between them. In DNA, the CDR3 is TGTGCCAGCAGAACTCGACAGGTGGGGGGGGAGCTGTTTTTT. Translating it yields CASRTRQVGGELFF.

The V gene is TRBV5-4, the J gene TRBJ1-3, with 8 bases matching TRBD1. This CDR3 has 17 amino acids. Germline-derived CDR1 and CDR2 are SGHNT and YYREEE (reference sequence). After removal of 3 bases from V and 2 bases from J, the junction contained 10 bases not matched to a gene. CDR3 amino acids: CASSWMTGEEAGNTIYF. CDR3 in DNA: TGTGCCAGCAGCTGGATGACAGGGGAAGAGGCTGGAAACACCATATATTTT. Filled out from reference TRBV5-4 and TRBJ1-3, the complete variable domain reads ETGVTQSPTHLIKTRGQQVTLRCSSQSGHNTVSWYQQALGQGPQFIFQYYREEENGRGNFPPRFSGLQFPNYSSELNVNALELDDSALYLCASSWMTGEEAGNTIYFGEGSWLTVV.

The chain uses TRBV25-1 and TRBJ1-1, with a possible D match to TRBD1 (5 bases). Trimming left V 1 base short and J 4 bases short, with 10 bases between. Germline CDR1 and CDR2: MGHDK and SYGVNS. This CDR3 has 14 amino acids. In DNA, the CDR3 is TGTGCCAGCAGTGAATCCGGGGGGGGCACTGAAGCTTTCTTT. It yields the protein CASSESGGGTEAFF.

This clone was seen only once. The J gene is TRBJ2-7, the V gene TRBV5-1; TRBD2 is a possible D gene (6 bases). This CDR3 is built from 12 residues. The ends were cut back, 4 bases at V and 6 bases at J, with 11 bases in the middle. Germline assignment: CDR1 SGHRS and CDR2 YFSETQ. CDR3 sequence: CASSGMGGEQYF. In DNA, the CDR3 is TGCGCCAGCAGCGGGATGGGGGGCGAGCAGTACTTC.

The rearrangement links TRBV27 to TRBJ1-5, with D possibly TRBD1 on 5 matching bases. V was clipped by 3 bases and J by 5 bases, with 11 bases between them. The CDR3 sequence is 14 residues long. Germline V gene lookup returns CDR1 MNHEY and CDR2 SMNVEV (reference sequence). The CDR3 DNA sequence: TGTGCCAGCAGTTTGTATCAAGGGGATCAGCCCCAGCATTTT. Translating it yields CASSLYQGDQPQHF.

The chain joins TRBV30 to TRBJ2-2; 7 nucleotides line up with TRBD2. J was trimmed by 5 bases and V by 2 bases; bases with no gene match: 5. The CDR3 has 14 amino acids. The V gene's germline CDR1 is GTSNPN and CDR2 SVGIG (reference sequence). CDR3 nucleotide sequence: TGTGCCTGGAGTTTCCTCGGGGGGACCGGGGAGCTGTTTTTT. This translates into CAWSFLGGTGELFF.